This TCR beta chain derives from a study of CD8 T cells in ankylosing spondylitis. Study results and limitations: Certain motif variants had earlier appeared in reactive arthritis synovial fluid and blood. In ankylosing spondylitis blood, a motif of about eight highly homologous TCR beta variants appeared characteristic.

This clonotype was detected ten times or more. The antigen remains undetermined. This CDR3 spans 12 amino acids. The germline V and J ends were trimmed by 8 bases and 5 bases, with 12 bases remaining between them. Germline V gene sequence: CDR1 SNHLY, CDR2 FYNNEI. As the method for making TCR beta libraries, quantitative 5'-RACE with molecular barcodes was used. TCRdb reanalysed the 5' RACE reads using MiXCR and keeps one entry per CDR3 protein. This table holds around 150,000 distinct CDR3 sequences, approximately 10% found once. This sequence joins TRBV2 and TRBJ2-5; D possibly corresponds to TRBD2 (5 bases). The clonotype comes from a female donor with ankylosing spondylitis or in good health (not recorded which). The sequenced material came from blood, either unsorted or a sorted T cell fraction (not recorded which). DNA for the CDR3: TGTGCCAGCGGAGTAGCGATGGAGACCCAGTACTTC. Translation gives CASGVAMETQYF.